Listed here are 30 T cell receptor beta chains from one sample, sequenced in a study of T cells in women clearing cervical HPV infection. Some clones are missing from TCRdb's copy, which holds only in-frame ones; the method was immunoSEQ multiplex PCR. This sample contains about 22,000 clones. Sequencing was carried out using blood buffy coat. These TCRs come from a woman aged 18-70 years with a cervical HPV16 infection that either progressed to CIN3+ or cleared (not recorded which).

Of note for this clone: The read gets to within 3 residues of the CDR3 end, and the germline J gene fills in the rest. The chain has TRBV19 and TRBJ2-7; 11 bases match TRBD1. The germline CDR1 and CDR2 sequences are LNHDA and SQIVND (reference sequence). This CDR3 comprises 15 residues. J was trimmed by 3 bases and V by 7 bases; bases with no gene match: 8. CDR3 residues: CASKMRTGGFYEQYF. Incomplete CDR3 DNA: TGTGCCAGTAAGATGCGGACAGGGGGCTTCTACGAG.

Points on this clone: The CDR3 end is not reached by the read, which stops 3 residues before it; the germline J gene fills it in. The J gene is TRBJ1-2, the V gene TRBV20-1, with a possible D match to TRBD1 (6 bases). The length of the CDR3 is 13 residues. The V gene lost 6 bases and the J gene lost 6 bases, with 17 bases spanning the gap. Germline V gives CDR1 DFQATT, CDR2 SNEGSKA (reference sequence). The covered CDR3 bases are TGCAGTGCGAGGGACATGGCGTTGCATGGC. It translates to CSARDMALHG. The entire CDR3 protein reads CSARDMALHGYTF.

Turning to this clone: The read ends 3 residues early relative to the CDR3; the germline J gene fills the gap. The rearrangement uses TRBV20-1 and TRBJ1-3, with 7 bases fitting TRBD1. Looked up from germline, CDR1 is DFQATT and CDR2 is SNEGSKA (reference sequence). CDR3 length equals 15 residues. V shed 3 bases and J 0 bases; nucleotides not matched to a gene: 5. Partial CDR3 DNA: TGCAGTGCTAGGGGGGACAGTACCTCTGGAAACACC. The encoded protein is CSARGDSTSGNT. The complete CDR3 reads CSARGDSTSGNTIYF.

About this clone itself: The read ends 3 residues before the CDR3 terminus; that terminus is restored from the germline J gene. This chain links TRBV19 with TRBJ2-3, with 14 positions matching TRBD2. The CDR3 loop spans 17 amino acids. Trimming took 5 bases from V and 6 from J; bases not matched to a gene: 10. The germline V gene has CDR1 LNHDA and CDR2 SQIVND (reference sequence). The CDR3 DNA, read in part, is TGTGCCAGTAGTCCTCCGGGACTAGCGGGAGCGATCGATACG. As protein: CASSPPGLAGAIDT. The CDR3 as a whole reads CASSPPGLAGAIDTQYF.

Comments on this clone: The sequenced fragment ends 3 residues before the CDR3 boundary, so the rest is inferred from the germline J gene. The V and J genes are TRBV7-9 and TRBJ2-2; 8 positions match TRBD1. Trimming took 4 bases from V and 6 from J; bases not matched to a gene: 7. The CDR3 runs to 15 residues. Germline assignment: CDR1 SEHNR and CDR2 FQNEAQ (reference sequence). CDR3 sequence: CASSSDREYSGELFF. The CDR3 bases that were read are TGTGCCAGCAGCTCGGACAGGGAATATTCCGGGGAG.

As to this clone: Sequencing ends 3 residues short of the CDR3 end; the germline J gene provides the rest. The chain carries TRBV2 and TRBJ2-3; maybe TRBD2 (6 bases). This CDR3 is 12 amino acids long. Looked up from germline, CDR1 is SNHLY and CDR2 is FYNNEI. Trimming left V 6 bases short and J 5 bases short, with 9 bases between. The CDR3 spells CASRERVDTQYF. The CDR3 DNA, read in part, is TGTGCCAGCAGGGAGCGGGTAGATACG.

With respect to this clone: Read data end 3 residues before the CDR3 end; the end is taken from the germline J gene. The V call is TRBV7-9, the J call TRBJ1-4; a possible D gene is TRBD1 (5 bases). The V gene's germline CDR1 is SEHNR and CDR2 FQNEAQ (reference sequence). V was cut by 8 bases and J by 5 bases, with 12 bases left in between. The CDR3 consists of 13 residues. The CDR3 DNA, read in part, is TGTGCCAGCCGGCAGGGTTCGAATGAAAAA. It codes for CASRQGSNEK. The full CDR3 protein is CASRQGSNEKLFF.

A word on this clone: The read ends 3 residues shy of where the CDR3 ends; the end is completed using the germline J gene. The V gene is TRBV2, the J gene TRBJ1-2, with D hard to call. The CDR3 sequence is 11 residues long. The V and J ends lost 0 bases and 7 bases respectively, with 3 bases between them. Germline V lookup: CDR1 SNHLY, CDR2 FYNNEI. The CDR3 is CASSEARGYTF. Partial CDR3 DNA: TGTGCCAGCAGTGAAGCGCGTGGC.

The sequenced CDR3 bases are TGCGCCAGCAAACTAGCGGGAGGGTTATCATACAATGAG. This sequence encodes CASKLAGGLSYNE. The whole CDR3 reads CASKLAGGLSYNEQFF. The chain joins TRBV5-1 to TRBJ2-1, with 13 bases aligning to TRBD2. The observed sequence ends 3 residues before the CDR3 terminus, with the missing tail filled in from the germline J gene. CDR1 and CDR2 (germline): SGHRS, YFSETQ. The ends lost 6 bases at V and 4 bases at J; junction bases unmatched: 7. The CDR3 extends over 16 amino acids.

About this clone: The CDR3 is cut off 3 residues early in the read; its end comes from the germline J gene. The chain links TRBV5-4 to TRBJ2-7; tentative D call: TRBD1 (5 bases). Trimming left V 0 bases short and J 2 bases short, with 12 bases between. The CDR3 extends over 15 amino acids. CDR1 and CDR2 from the germline V gene are SGHNT and YYREEE (reference sequence). The CDR3 protein is CASSLASQATYEQYF. CDR3 DNA (partial): TGTGCCAGCAGCTTGGCTTCACAGGCAACCTACGAG.

Concerning this clone: The read halts 3 residues ahead of the CDR3 end, with the missing end drawn from the germline J gene. V gene TRBV11-3 combines with J gene TRBJ2-3; no definite D call. Trimming removed 2 bases from V and 2 bases from J, with 8 bases in between. CDR1 and CDR2 (germline): SGHNT, YENEEA. The length of the CDR3 is 14 residues. CDR3 DNA, as far as it was read: TGTGCCAGCAGCTTATCCCAGAACACAGATACG. Its translation: CASSLSQNTDT. The full-length CDR3 reads as CASSLSQNTDTQYF.

This clone counts as medium-sized by frequency. The read finishes 3 residues shy of the CDR3 end, and the germline J gene is used to complete it. This sequence joins TRBV29-1 and TRBJ1-4; D possibly corresponds to TRBD1 (5 bases). Germline values: CDR1 SQVTM, CDR2 ANQGSEA. CDR3 length: 13 amino acids. Trimming cost V 4 bases and J 8 bases, with 14 bases left between them. CDR3 DNA (partial): TGCAGCGTTGTTCGGGGGGTAGGGGAAAAA. It is translated as CSVVRGVGEK. Given in full, the CDR3 is CSVVRGVGEKLFF.

On this clone itself: The CDR3 end lies 3 residues beyond the end of the read and is filled in from the germline J gene. The chain is built from TRBV19 and TRBJ1-3, with 7 bases fitting TRBD1. Germline V gives CDR1 LNHDA, CDR2 SQIVND (reference sequence). The CDR3 has 15 amino acids. Trimming took 3 bases from V and 8 from J; bases not matched to a gene: 10. The sequenced part of the CDR3 DNA is TGTGCCAGTAGTATTTCCGGACAGGTAGAAGACACC. Residues: CASSISGQVEDT. The whole CDR3 reads CASSISGQVEDTIYF.

Notes on this clone: The read terminates 3 residues before the CDR3 end, so the remaining end is supplied by the germline J gene. This chain joins TRBV19 and TRBJ2-5; 13 positions match TRBD2. After removal of 6 bases from V and 2 bases from J, the junction contained 6 bases not matched to a gene. The CDR3 runs to 16 residues. Germline V gene data show CDR1 as LNHDA and CDR2 as SQIVND (reference sequence). CDR3 protein: CASRSRLAGGQETQYF. CDR3 bases read: TGTGCCAGTAGAAGCCGACTAGCGGGGGGACAAGAGACC.

As to this clone: The read terminates 3 residues ahead of where the CDR3 ends, so the germline J gene completes it. This chain uses TRBV9 with TRBJ2-7; TRBD2 matches 8 bases. V lost 4 bases, J lost 2 bases, and 2 bases stayed unmatched. From germline, CDR1 is SGDLS and CDR2 YYNGEE. This CDR3 has 13 residues. The covered CDR3 bases are TGTGCCAGCAGCCGGGGGGGCACCTACGAG. Its protein is CASSRGGTYE. The full CDR3 protein is CASSRGGTYEQYF.

Comment on this clone: Read data end 3 residues before the CDR3 end; the end is taken from the germline J gene. The chain links TRBV5-1 to TRBJ1-1, with TRBD1 matching over 10 bases. V was clipped by 4 bases and J by 5 bases; unmatched bases: 14. The CDR3 has 17 residues. Germline CDR1 is SGHRS and CDR2 is YFSETQ. The sequenced CDR3 bases are TGCGCCAGCAGCGCCGGGACAGGGGATATGGGTGTAACTGAA. Its translation: CASSAGTGDMGVTE. The whole CDR3 sequence is CASSAGTGDMGVTEAFF.

Of note for this clone: The DNA ends 3 residues before the CDR3 does, and the rest of the CDR3 is filled in from the germline J gene. V is TRBV19 and J is TRBJ1-5; the match to TRBD1 covers 7 bases. Germline V lookup: CDR1 LNHDA, CDR2 SQIVND (reference sequence). The length of the CDR3 is 15 residues. Trimming took 4 bases from V and 7 from J; bases not matched to a gene: 10. The CDR3 sequence is CASSKRGGEGQPQHF. The CDR3 DNA, read in part, is TGTGCCAGTAGTAAGAGAGGGGGCGAGGGCCAGCCC.

Worth noting for this clone: The CDR3 end is not reached by the read, which stops 3 residues before it; the germline J gene fills it in. The gene calls are TRBV7-2 and TRBJ2-5; unclear D gene. Germline loops: CDR1 SGHTA, CDR2 FQGNSA. The V end lost 5 bases, the J end lost 5 bases, and 9 bases lay between the germline ends. CDR3 size: 12 residues. The part of the CDR3 DNA that was read is TGTGCCAGCAGCCCGGCGGCGGAGACC. The encoded protein is CASSPAAET. The complete CDR3 sequence is CASSPAAETQYF.

In regard to this clone: The missing CDR3 end, 3 residues past where the read stops, is filled in from the germline J gene. The V and J genes are TRBV7-2 and TRBJ2-3; D perhaps matches TRBD1 (5 bases). The CDR3 length is 14 residues. V lost 3 bases and J 5 bases, leaving 12 bases between the germline ends. Germline CDR1 and CDR2: SGHTA and FQGNSA. The sequenced part of the CDR3 DNA is TGTGCCAGCAGCTTTTCCAGGGAAGGAGATACG. This encodes CASSFSREGDT. Given in full, the CDR3 is CASSFSREGDTQYF.

To note about this clone: The read gets to within 3 residues of the CDR3 end, and the germline J gene fills in the rest. This sequence joins TRBV19 and TRBJ1-5; tentatively, D is TRBD1 (6 bases). This CDR3 contains 14 residues. The germline V gene encodes CDR1 LNHDA and CDR2 SQIVND (reference sequence). V was cut by 5 bases and J by 3 bases, with 11 bases left in between. This CDR3 is CASSWDTLNQPQHF. CDR3 bases read: TGTGCCAGTAGTTGGGACACGCTCAATCAGCCC.

Turning to this clone: The CDR3 end lies 3 residues beyond the end of the read and is filled in from the germline J gene. The genes are TRBV7-6 and TRBJ2-5; D possibly corresponds to TRBD1 (5 bases). Between the trimmed V and J ends, which lost 1 base and 1 base, there was a span of 10 bases. Germline V gene lookup returns CDR1 SGHVS and CDR2 FNYEAQ. The CDR3 runs to 15 residues. The sequenced CDR3 bases are TGTGCCAGCAGCTTAGTCCCAGGGTCCCAAGAGACC. It codes for CASSLVPGSQET. The entire CDR3 protein reads CASSLVPGSQETQYF.

Concerning this clone: The CDR3 end falls 3 residues outside the read, so it is completed with the germline J gene. The V gene is TRBV30, the J gene TRBJ1-2; possible D gene TRBD1, 5 bases. Trimming took 3 bases from V and 4 from J, leaving 12 bases between them. This CDR3 has 13 residues. In germline, CDR1 is GTSNPN, CDR2 SVGIG (reference sequence). The CDR3 sequence: CAWRKDTSYGYTF. The DNA read from the CDR3 is TGTGCCTGGAGAAAGGACACCTCCTATGGC.

CDR3 protein: CASSPDSFLYSPLHF. The CDR3 bases that were read are TGTGCCAGCTCACCGGACTCCTTTCTGTATTCACCC. The chain joins TRBV18 to TRBJ1-6, with D hard to call. The read terminates 3 residues ahead of where the CDR3 ends, so the germline J gene completes it. Trimming left V 3 bases short and J 8 bases short, with 14 bases between. The CDR3 covers 15 residues. CDR1 and CDR2 (germline): KGHSH, LQKENI.

Regarding this clone: The read halts 3 residues ahead of the CDR3 end, with the missing end drawn from the germline J gene. This sequence joins TRBV28 and TRBJ1-4, with D possibly being TRBD1 (5 bases). Trimming removed 11 bases from V and 4 bases from J, with 11 bases in between. CDR1 MDHEN and CDR2 SYDVKM come from the germline V gene. The CDR3 loop spans 12 amino acids. Partial CDR3 DNA: TGTGCCGTCAGGGTGAATAATGAAAAA. This translates into CAVRVNNEK. The full CDR3 protein is CAVRVNNEKLFF.

Concerning this clone: Read coverage stops 3 residues before the CDR3 terminus; the germline J gene supplies the remainder. V and J are TRBV20-1 and TRBJ2-7, with TRBD2 matching 7 bases. Germline V lookup: CDR1 DFQATT, CDR2 SNEGSKA (reference sequence). J gave up 3 bases and V 1 base, and 9 bases lay outside the gene matches. CDR3 length equals 15 residues. CDR3 bases read: TGCAGTGCTAGAGTGGAAGCGGGAAATTTCTACGAG. Amino acids: CSARVEAGNFYE. In full, the CDR3 is CSARVEAGNFYEQYF.

Concerning this clone: The read gets to within 3 residues of the CDR3 end, and the germline J gene fills in the rest. The V and J genes are TRBV29-1 and TRBJ1-2; D remains unclear. The CDR3 has 10 residues. Germline loops: CDR1 SQVTM, CDR2 ANQGSEA. The CDR3 spells CSVGEVGYTF. The sequenced CDR3 bases are TGCAGCGTTGGTGAGGTTGGT.

The CDR3 bases that were read are TGTGCCAGTAGGGGGGGGGATACG. Protein product: CASRGGDT. The complete CDR3 reads CASRGGDTQYF. This chain links TRBV19 with TRBJ2-3, with TRBD2 identical over 7 bases. The read ends 3 residues early relative to the CDR3; the germline J gene fills the gap. The CDR3 totals 11 residues. The V segment lost 6 bases and the J segment 6 bases; nucleotides outside the gene matches: 0. The germline V gene has CDR1 LNHDA and CDR2 SQIVND (reference sequence).

Comment on this clone: The sequence runs out 3 residues before the end of the CDR3; the remainder is reconstructed from the germline J gene. The chain combines TRBV7-2 with TRBJ2-3; tentative D call: TRBD2 (5 bases). This CDR3 comprises 14 residues. In germline, CDR1 is SGHTA, CDR2 FQGNSA. V was clipped by 3 bases and J by 2 bases, with 9 bases between them. CDR3 protein: CASSFSVNTDTQYF. The sequenced part of the CDR3 DNA is TGTGCCAGCAGCTTTAGCGTTAACACAGATACG.

As concerns this clone: The read falls 3 residues short of the CDR3 end, and the missing part is taken from the germline J gene. The rearrangement links TRBV18 to TRBJ1-4; D unclear. The CDR3 has 13 amino acids. Between the trimmed V and J ends, which lost 6 bases and 0 bases, there was a span of 5 bases. Germline V gene sequence: CDR1 KGHSH, CDR2 LQKENI. Here the CDR3 reads CASSSSTNEKLFF. The part of the CDR3 DNA that was read is TGTGCCAGCTCGTCCTCAACTAATGAAAAA.

Regarding this clone: Sequencing ends 3 residues short of the CDR3 end; the germline J gene provides the rest. The V gene is TRBV6-1, the J gene TRBJ1-2; 11 positions match TRBD1. Germline values: CDR1 MNHNS, CDR2 SASEGT. This CDR3 contains 16 residues. CDR3: CASSEAGQGVTKGYTF. The DNA read from the CDR3 is TGTGCCAGCAGTGAAGCGGGACAGGGGGTTACTAAGGGC.